Below are 7 T cell receptor beta chains sequenced from a single sample in a study of vaccination effects on CD4 cells after COVID-19. The culture ran for around nine days before CD4+ T cells were isolated. Each participant was administered two doses of either the BNT162b2 or the mRNA-1273 vaccine. These TCRs are of unknown antigen specificity. Sequenced by immunoSEQ multiplex PCR; TCRdb stores in-frame clones only, minus some. This sample has 40,000 to 50,000 clones, with over 60% found just once. The sample in question was CD4+ T cells from PBMCs cultured without peptide, obtained after COVID-19 vaccination. These receptors originate from a human donor who received a COVID-19 vaccine.

The chain couples TRBV9 to TRBJ1-1; tentatively, D is TRBD1 (6 bases). The germline V and J ends were trimmed by 5 bases and 4 bases, with 18 bases remaining between them. Germline V lookup: CDR1 SGDLS, CDR2 YYNGEE. This CDR3 spans 15 amino acids. The CDR3 nucleotides are TGTGCCAGCAGGGTGGGGGCCGGGGATGTCACTGAAGCTTTCTTT. As protein: CASRVGAGDVTEAFF.

The chain combines TRBV14 with TRBJ1-4; 7 bases are shared with TRBD1. CDR1 and CDR2 from the germline V gene are SGHDN and FVKESK. The CDR3 loop spans 13 amino acids. J was trimmed by 5 bases and V by 4 bases; bases with no gene match: 1. The CDR3 DNA follows: TGTGCCAGCAGCCGGGGACAGAATGAAAAACTGTTTTTT. Protein product: CASSRGQNEKLFF.

The chain joins TRBV5-4 to TRBJ2-7; maybe TRBD2 (6 bases). The CDR3 contains 15 residues. Germline CDR1 reads SGHNT; CDR2 reads YYREEE (reference sequence). Trimming removed 4 bases from V and 2 bases from J, with 16 bases in between. The CDR3 DNA is TGTGCCAGCAGCGATGGGCGGGGAGGACCCTACGAGCAGTACTTC. Translated: CASSDGRGGPYEQYF.

The chain employs TRBV12-3 or TRBV12-4 and TRBJ1-2; tentatively, D is TRBD1 (5 bases). This CDR3 comprises 13 residues. Trimming pared 6 bases from V and 6 bases from J, leaving 14 bases between. The CDR3: CASRSQEDHGYTF. The DNA for the CDR3 is TGTGCCAGCAGATCACAGGAGGATCATGGCTACACCTTC.

This sequence joins TRBV6-4 and TRBJ2-3, with 10 bases lining up with TRBD1. J lost 1 base, V lost 2 bases, and 0 bases had no gene match. The CDR3 is 15 residues long. Germline V gene sequence: CDR1 MRHNA, CDR2 SNTAGT. CDR3 loop: CASSDGTGGTDTQYF. CDR3 bases: TGTGCCAGCAGTGACGGGACAGGGGGCACAGATACGCAGTATTTT.

V usage is TRBV10-1 and J usage is TRBJ2-3; 8 bases align to TRBD2. V was clipped by 5 bases and J by 5 bases; unmatched bases: 6. The CDR3 consists of 14 residues. Per the germline V gene, CDR1 is WNHNN and CDR2 is SYGVQD (reference sequence). The CDR3 bases are TGCGCCAGCAGTACAGCGGGAGTGGTAGATACGCAGTATTTT. It codes for CASSTAGVVDTQYF.

The chain joins TRBV29-1 to TRBJ1-1; D might be TRBD1 (5 bases). Germline CDR1 SQVTM, CDR2 ANQGSEA. This CDR3 has 13 amino acids. V was trimmed by 5 bases and J by 4 bases, leaving 14 bases between them. CDR3 loop: CSVFRTSSTEAFF. In DNA, the CDR3 is TGCAGCGTTTTCAGGACATCAAGCACTGAAGCTTTCTTT.